A selection of T cell receptor beta chains follows, all from one sample in a study of CD8+CD57+ T cells in acquired aplastic anemia. From the reads, TCRdb called clonotypes with MiXCR, one entry per CDR3 protein. The data contain 100,000 to 150,000 distinct CDR3 sequences, roughly 40% of them seen just once; the ten biggest clones take up about 2.4%. The sample taken for sequencing was sorted CD4+, CD8+, or CD8+CD57+ T cells (not recorded which) from PBMCs. These receptors all stem from a human donor with aplastic anemia. CDR3s include the opening cysteine and the closing phenylalanine or tryptophan. A D gene is named only where the DNA matches it firmly. Only some rows state a clone size, as once, few, many or a class for expanded clones.

v_gene	d_gene	abundance	j_gene	CDR3nt	CDR3aa
TRBV2	NA	NA	TRBJ2-7	TGTGCCAGTAACTATCTAAAGGGCCCAGTCGAGCAGTACTTC	CASNYLKGPVEQYF
TRBV3-1	TRBD2	NA	TRBJ2-2	TGTGCCAGCAGTGGTTCGTCGCGGGGGACCGGGGAGCTGTTTTTT	CASSGSSRGTGELFF
TRBV6-1	TRBD2	NA	TRBJ2-3	TGTGCCAGCTGCGCTAGCGGGGAGTTCACAGATACGCAGTATTTT	CASCASGEFTDTQYF
TRBV19	NA	few	TRBJ2-3	TGTGCCAGCAGTCTGTCAGATACGCAGTATTTT	CASSLSDTQYF
TRBV4-3	NA	NA	TRBJ2-7	TGCGCCAGCAGCCAAGATTACACAGTTACAGGGAGCTCCTACGAGCAGTACTTC	CASSQDYTVTGSSYEQYF
TRBV10-3	NA	few	TRBJ2-3	TGTGCCATCAGTCGCGCGGATACGCAGTATTTT	CAISRADTQYF
TRBV20-1	NA	NA	TRBJ2-5	TGCAGTGCTATGGAATACCGGGGCATGGGGACCCAGTACTTC	CSAMEYRGMGTQYF
TRBV5-3	NA	many	TRBJ2-1	TGTGCCTCGGCAACGACAGTAAACAATGAGCAGTTCTTC	CASATTVNNEQFF
TRBV5-6	TRBD1	few	TRBJ1-4	TGTGCCAGCAGCACGGACAGGGCGGGTGAAAAACTGTTTTTT	CASSTDRAGEKLFF
TRBV5-1	NA	NA	TRBJ1-6	TGCGCCAGCAGCTTAGGACGGGGCGGTTCACCCCTCCACTTT	CASSLGRGGSPLHF
TRBV19	NA	NA	TRBJ2-3	TGTGCCAGTAGCTTGGGGGCGGCAGGTCTTGCGCAGTATTTT	CASSLGAAGLAQYF
TRBV7-9	NA	many	TRBJ1-1	TGTGCCAGCAGCTTGGCAGGACCCGCAGCTTTCTTT	CASSLAGPAAFF
TRBV2	NA	many	TRBJ1-6	TGTGCCAGCTCGAGTGGCAGGGTTAATTCACCCCTCCACTTT	CASSSGRVNSPLHF
TRBV28	TRBD1	many	TRBJ1-5	TGTGCCAGCACCGATTCAGGGGGCAGGCAGCCCCAGCATTTT	CASTDSGGRQPQHF
TRBV19	NA	NA	TRBJ1-1	TGTGCCAGTCGAATCTTCAGGAACACTGAAGCTTTCTTT	CASRIFRNTEAFF
TRBV12-3/TRBV12-4	TRBD1	many	TRBJ1-5	TGTGCCAGCAGTTCGACAGGGCGTATCAATCAGCCCCAGCATTTT	CASSSTGRINQPQHF
TRBV5-1	NA	many	TRBJ1-1	TGCGCCAGCAGCTTGAAGATGAACACTGAAGCTTTCTTT	CASSLKMNTEAFF
TRBV19	NA	NA	TRBJ2-5	TGTGCCAGTAGTCCCCGTCCGGGACAGACCCAGTACTTC	CASSPRPGQTQYF
TRBV6-5	NA	few	TRBJ2-2	TGTGCCAGCAGTTACCAGACAGGAACCGGGGAGCTGTTTTTT	CASSYQTGTGELFF
TRBV19	NA	NA	TRBJ1-3	TGTGCCAGTAGTATCCCCACAGGGAGTACGGGAAACACCATATATTTT	CASSIPTGSTGNTIYF
TRBV12-3/TRBV12-4	NA	many	TRBJ1-1	TGTGCCAGCAGTTTGGAGGACACTGAAGCTTTCTTT	CASSLEDTEAFF
TRBV27	NA	few	TRBJ1-1	TGTGCCAGCAGTTTATTACCGGGTTTTGGTTCAGGCATAGTGAACACTGAAGCTTTCTTT	CASSLLPGFGSGIVNTEAFF
TRBV19	TRBD1	NA	TRBJ1-5	TGTGCCAGTAGTAAAGGGACAGGGGATCAGCCCCAGCATTTT	CASSKGTGDQPQHF
TRBV10-3	NA	NA	TRBJ2-4	TGTGCCATCAGTGTTTCGGAAAACATTCAGTACTTC	CAISVSENIQYF
TRBV7-6	NA	NA	TRBJ2-5	TGTGCCAGCAGCTTAACCCTCTATGGAGAGACCCAGTACTTC	CASSLTLYGETQYF
TRBV13	NA	many	TRBJ1-3	TGTGCCAGCAGCTTAGGAGTGTTAAAGAGCTCTGGAAACACCATATATTTT	CASSLGVLKSSGNTIYF
TRBV5-1	NA	many	TRBJ1-6	TGCGCCAGCAGCTCCGGACAGCCTAATTCACCCCTCCACTTT	CASSSGQPNSPLHF
TRBV20-1	TRBD1	NA	TRBJ1-4	TGCAGTGCTAGACGATCCGGGACAGAGCTGTTTTTT	CSARRSGTELFF
TRBV24-1	NA	many	TRBJ1-2	TGTGCCACCAGTGAGGAGATTGGTGGCTACACCTTC	CATSEEIGGYTF
TRBV19	NA	many	TRBJ1-5	TGTGCCAGTAGCCCCCAGCAGACGAGCGGTCAGCCCCAGCATTTT	CASSPQQTSGQPQHF
TRBV20-1	TRBD2	NA	TRBJ2-5	TGCAGTGCTAGAGCGGGGGGGTTCCCAGAGACCCAGTACTTC	CSARAGGFPETQYF